This T cell receptor (beta chain) was found in a study of shared clonotypes between healthy human individuals. Produced via immunoSEQ multiplex PCR; TCRdb's table is partial and in-frame only. The table shows about 1 million clones, with approximately 68% occurring only once. This clone came up a few times. This CDR3 contains 14 residues. V lost 5 bases, J lost 4 bases, and 9 bases lay in between. Germline-derived CDR1 and CDR2 are SEHNR and FQNEAQ (reference sequence). Sequencing was performed on memory CD4+ T cells sorted from blood. The subset here: CD45RA-negative fraction. This sequence joins TRBV7-9 and TRBJ1-6; D may be TRBD1 (6 bases). The source is a man aged 18 to 30 in good health. CDR3 residues: CASSHRVYNSPLHF. CDR3 coding DNA: TGTGCCAGCAGCCACAGGGTTTATAATTCACCCCTCCACTTT.